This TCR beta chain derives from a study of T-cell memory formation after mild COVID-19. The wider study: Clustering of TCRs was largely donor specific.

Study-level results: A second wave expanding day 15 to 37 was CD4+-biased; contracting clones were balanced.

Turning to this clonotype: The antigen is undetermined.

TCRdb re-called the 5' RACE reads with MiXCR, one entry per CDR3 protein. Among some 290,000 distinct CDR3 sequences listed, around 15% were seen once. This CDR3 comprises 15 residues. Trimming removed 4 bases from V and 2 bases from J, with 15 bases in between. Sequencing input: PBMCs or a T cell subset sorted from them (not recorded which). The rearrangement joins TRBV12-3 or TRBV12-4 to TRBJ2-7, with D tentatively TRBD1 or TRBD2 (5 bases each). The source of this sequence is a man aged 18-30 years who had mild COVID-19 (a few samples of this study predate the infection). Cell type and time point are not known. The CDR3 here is CASSWDRVSTYEQYF. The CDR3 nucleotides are TGTGCCAGCAGTTGGGACCGGGTTTCGACCTACGAGCAGTACTTC.